What follows describes a single T cell receptor beta chain. Per the study methods: Amplifying reference gene primers gave estimates of nucleated cell counts. The table came from immunoSEQ multiplex PCR; TCRdb's copy has only in-frame clones and leaves some out. Clone size and the V and J calls come from that table; the DNA yielded D and trimming. This sample has about 100,000 clones; over 80% occur once, and the top ten carry about 1.8%. The data belong to a study of blood T cell repertoires in COVID-19. Study summary: The United States, Italy and Spain were the sources of the acute and convalescent COVID-19 samples. Sources were T cells, B-cell-depleted T cells, or PBMCs; the material itself was cDNA or gDNA.

The CDR3 is made up of 13 amino acids. V lost 7 bases and J 4 bases, leaving 13 bases between the germline ends. The chain links TRBV12-3 or TRBV12-4 to TRBJ1-2; a weak D match, TRBD1 (5 bases). The sequencing input was peripheral blood. The receptor was isolated from a human donor with active COVID-19. The donor label of this sample is uncertain. In DNA form, the CDR3 reads TGTGCCAGCACCCCAGGGCGGATCTATGGCTACACCTTC. As protein: CASTPGRIYGYTF.